This T cell receptor (beta chain) was observed in a study of lymphopenia after photon versus proton radiotherapy. Study-level findings and limits: Post-nadir TCR diversity decline inversely tracked overall survival among those who died. Oligoclonal CD8+ Temra expansion after nadir drove photon patients' diversity drop. Proton therapy kept repertoires fairly stable, unlike photons, which gained effector/memory cells. Better survival with proton therapy was suggested as possible, not demonstrated.

Clones were read by immunoSEQ multiplex PCR, and TCRdb kept only the in-frame ones, dropping some. The data show around 70,000 clones, roughly 90% seen once. There are 14 residues in the CDR3. Between the trimmed V and J ends, which lost 1 base and 6 bases, there was a span of 9 bases. Germline values: CDR1 SGHDN, CDR2 FVKESK. As for this clone: No antigen is known for it.

The source is a woman aged 40 to 50 with cholangiocarcinoma. Sequencing used peripheral blood, obtained from a patient treated with photon-based radiotherapy. The V gene is TRBV14, the J gene TRBJ2-2; D is uncertain. In DNA, the CDR3 is TGTGCCAGCAGCCAAGGCCTCGTCCCCGGGGAGCTGTTTTTT. Translating it yields CASSQGLVPGELFF. Full variable domain (remainder filled in from reference TRBV14 and TRBJ2-2): EAGVTQFPSHSVIEKGQTVTLRCDPISGHDNLYWYRRVMGKEIKFLLHFVKESKQDESGMPNNRFLAERTGGTYSTLKVQPAELEDSGVYFCASSQGLVPGELFFGEGSRLTVL.